The entry below gives a single T cell receptor beta chain sequence along with its context. One end of the junction fails to match germline, which may point to a read error. CDR3 length: 14 amino acids. Looked up from germline, CDR1 is SNHLY and CDR2 is FYNNEI. This record belongs to a study of OX40 agonist ivuxolimab in advanced cancers. TCRdb's copy holds only in-frame clones and misses some; the assay was immunoSEQ multiplex PCR. Found here are about 94,000 clones, around nine tenths of them singletons; the top ten hold approximately 0.3%. The chain recombines TRBV2 with TRBJ2-7, with D perhaps TRBD1 (6 bases). The material was CD4+ or CD8+ T cells sorted from blood, obtained in a trial of the OX40 agonist ivuxolimab. The TCR was taken from an adult with an advanced solid tumor such as melanoma, head and neck, liver or kidney cancer. The CDR3 DNA reads TGTGCCAGCATTGAACAGGGCCCATCCTACGAGCAGTACTTC. This sequence encodes CASIEQGPSYEQYF.